Sequencing of this TCR beta chain was carried out in a study of blood T cells in healthy people across ages. Next came a second PCR, run for roughly 6 to 11 cycles, which used a sample-barcoded 5' primer along with a J-beta primer mix. TCRdb reanalysed the 5' RACE reads using MiXCR and keeps one entry per CDR3 protein. This sample has 600,000 to 1,000,000 distinct CDR3 sequences, with roughly 25% found just once. The ends lost 6 bases at V and 3 bases at J; junction bases unmatched: 13. From germline, CDR1 is DFQATT and CDR2 SNEGSKA (reference sequence). The CDR3 runs to 16 residues. The table lists this clonotype with a few counts. The data were also submitted as part of a second study, on T cells of mothers and their children.

This clonotype was sampled from a boy aged 5-17 years in good health. Sample: blood. This chain joins TRBV20-1 and TRBJ2-1, with 8 bases lining up with TRBD2. DNA for the CDR3: TGCAGTGCCAGGTCCTCACTAGCGGAGGGCTACAATGAGCAGTTCTTC. This encodes CSARSSLAEGYNEQFF.